The entry that follows covers one T cell receptor beta chain sequence. What it binds is not known. A much larger clonotype is one base distant, so this may be a read error. With around 450 ng total RNA as template and a constant-region primer, TCR beta cDNA was made. Three nested multiplex PCR rounds of slightly modified ARM-PCR generated TCR beta libraries. MiXCR, run by TCRdb on the multiplex PCR reads, gives a single entry per CDR3 protein. The table lists approximately 210,000 distinct CDR3 sequences, roughly 61% of them singletons. Germline DNA was also extracted, and blood RNA derived from unsorted whole blood. The sample belongs to a study of tumor-infiltrating lymphocytes in primary liver carcinoma. Study-wide context: Ages ranged from 30 to 69, with HCC or mixed HCC-cholangiocarcinoma. Each of the samples returned roughly 3.65 to 7.5 million productive TCRbeta reads (a yield similar across tissue types).

Overall study findings and caveats: Blood fell significantly below tumors in its top-250-clone fraction (p = 0.039). Among the pair types, tumor region pairs showed more overlap than tumor-adjacent and tumor-blood pairs.

Source material: peripheral blood. The sequence came from a woman in her sixties with primary liver carcinoma and hepatitis B virus infection.

CDR3 sequence (DNA): TGTGCCGGCAGAGCGACCTTCATGAACACTGAAGCTTTCTTT. Translating it yields CAGRATFMNTEAFF. V gene TRBV6-5 combines with J gene TRBJ1-1; no definite D call. Germline CDR1 is MNHEY and CDR2 is SVGAGI. This CDR3 contains 14 residues.